These T cell receptor beta chains were read from a single sample in a study of T cell changes during pregnancy in multiple sclerosis. Profiling relied on immunoSEQ multiplex PCR, and the TCRdb table lists in-frame clones only, not all of them. The table includes 91,000 or so clones, 90% to 95% detected once. The sequencing used peripheral blood, collected after pregnancy. The receptor source for this set is a female donor with multiple sclerosis, enrolled in a pregnancy study. Each CDR3 is given with its conserved first and last residue. Each record gives: J gene, clone size, V gene, D gene, CDR3 length, CDR3 protein, CDR3 DNA. D genes are given only for firm matches. A row's size may be missing; if present it is once, few, many or a size class.

J: TRBJ2-7; size: NA; V: TRBV19; D: NA; length: 15; CDR3: CASSNHRQGLYEQYF; DNA: TGTGCCAGTAGTAACCACCGACAGGGACTCTACGAGCAGTACTTC
J: TRBJ1-2; size: NA; V: TRBV29-1; D: NA; length: 14; CDR3: CSVPPAAGPHGYTF; DNA: TGCAGCGTTCCCCCAGCGGCAGGCCCCCATGGCTACACCTTC
J: TRBJ1-1; size: NA; V: TRBV28; D: NA; length: 13; CDR3: CASRQIRGTEAFF; DNA: TGTGCCAGCAGGCAAATAAGGGGCACTGAAGCTTTCTTT
J: TRBJ2-7; size: NA; V: TRBV12-2; D: NA; length: 15; CDR3: CASRRPGTSPHEQYF; DNA: TGTGCAAGTCGCAGACCCGGGACAAGTCCTCACGAGCAGTACTTC
J: TRBJ2-3; size: NA; V: TRBV11-2; D: NA; length: 16; CDR3: CASRAKLVLSTDTQYF; DNA: TGTGCCAGCAGGGCGAAACTAGTTCTAAGCACAGATACGCAGTATTTT
J: TRBJ2-5; size: NA; V: TRBV28; D: TRBD2; length: 15; CDR3: CASSSRTSGRETQYF; DNA: TGTGCCAGCAGTTCCCGGACTAGCGGGAGGGAGACCCAGTACTTC
J: TRBJ2-7; size: NA; V: TRBV18; D: TRBD1; length: 15; CDR3: CASSSTGTGGGEQYF; DNA: TGTGCCAGCTCATCCACCGGGACAGGAGGAGGCGAGCAGTACTTC
J: TRBJ2-7; size: NA; V: TRBV4-1; D: TRBD2; length: 17; CDR3: CASSQLASGRASYEQYF; DNA: TGCGCCAGCAGCCAACTGGCTAGCGGGAGGGCCTCCTACGAGCAGTACTTC
J: TRBJ2-7; size: once; V: TRBV7-9; D: NA; length: 14; CDR3: CASSHPDGGYEQYF; DNA: TGTGCCAGCAGCCATCCGGACGGAGGATACGAGCAGTACTTC
J: TRBJ2-5; size: NA; V: TRBV19; D: TRBD2; length: 16; CDR3: CASSPMGLAEQETQYF; DNA: TGTGCCAGTAGTCCCATGGGACTAGCGGAACAAGAGACCCAGTACTTC
J: TRBJ1-1; size: NA; V: TRBV20-1; D: NA; length: 11; CDR3: CSASTYTEAFF; DNA: TGCAGTGCTAGTACATACACTGAAGCTTTCTTT
J: TRBJ1-3; size: NA; V: TRBV5-1; D: NA; length: 14; CDR3: CASSPGRAGNTIYF; DNA: TGCGCCAGCAGCCCGGGGAGGGCTGGAAACACCATATATTTT
J: TRBJ2-2; size: NA; V: TRBV6-5; D: TRBD1; length: 15; CDR3: CASRAGGAGTGELFF; DNA: TGTGCCAGCAGGGCAGGGGGCGCGGGAACCGGGGAGCTGTTTTTT
J: TRBJ2-2; size: NA; V: TRBV30; D: TRBD2; length: 14; CDR3: CAWSPGLATGELFF; DNA: TGTGCCTGGAGTCCGGGACTAGCCACCGGGGAGCTGTTTTTT
J: TRBJ2-4; size: NA; V: TRBV7-2; D: TRBD1; length: 13; CDR3: CASSSTGVNIQYF; DNA: TGTGCCAGCAGCTCAACAGGGGTAAACATTCAGTACTTC
J: TRBJ1-5; size: NA; V: TRBV4-1; D: TRBD1; length: 13; CDR3: CASSQTGTQPQHF; DNA: TGCGCCAGCAGCCAGACAGGGACTCAGCCCCAGCATTTT
J: TRBJ1-2; size: NA; V: TRBV5-1; D: TRBD1; length: 13; CDR3: CASSYGTGQGYTF; DNA: TGCGCCAGCAGTTACGGGACAGGGCAAGGCTACACCTTC
J: TRBJ2-1; size: NA; V: TRBV9; D: NA; length: 15; CDR3: CASSVGDTRYNEQFF; DNA: TGTGCCAGCAGCGTAGGGGACACTAGGTACAATGAGCAGTTCTTC
J: TRBJ2-4; size: NA; V: TRBV9; D: TRBD1; length: 14; CDR3: CASSVGDRANIQYF; DNA: TGTGCCAGCAGCGTAGGGGACAGGGCGAACATTCAGTACTTC
J: TRBJ2-3; size: NA; V: TRBV27; D: TRBD2; length: 16; CDR3: CASSWNSGGLTDTQYF; DNA: TGTGCCAGCAGTTGGAATAGCGGGGGGCTCACAGATACGCAGTATTTT
J: TRBJ2-5; size: few; V: TRBV5-1; D: TRBD1; length: 17; CDR3: CASSLAAGQGARETQYF; DNA: TGCGCCAGCAGCTTGGCCGCGGGACAGGGGGCTCGGGAGACCCAGTACTTC
J: TRBJ2-1; size: once; V: TRBV5-4; D: TRBD1; length: 16; CDR3: CASSPPGTGSDNEQFF; DNA: TGTGCCAGCAGCCCCCCGGGGACAGGGTCTGACAATGAGCAGTTCTTC
J: TRBJ2-7; size: NA; V: TRBV27; D: NA; length: 14; CDR3: CASSRGVLGDEQYF; DNA: TGTGCCAGCAGCCGCGGGGTTCTAGGGGACGAGCAGTACTTC
J: TRBJ2-7; size: NA; V: TRBV7-9; D: TRBD2; length: 17; CDR3: CASSLGQVVASGYEQYF; DNA: TGTGCCAGCAGCTTAGGTCAGGTCGTGGCTAGCGGCTACGAGCAGTACTTC
J: TRBJ1-2; size: few; V: TRBV4-3; D: NA; length: 13; CDR3: CASSQDAWASYTF; DNA: TGCGCCAGCAGCCAAGACGCGTGGGCTAGCTACACCTTC
J: TRBJ1-4; size: once; V: TRBV4-1; D: TRBD1; length: 17; CDR3: CASSQPTTGTENEKLFF; DNA: TGCGCCAGCAGCCAACCTACGACCGGGACAGAGAATGAAAAACTGTTTTTT
J: TRBJ1-2; size: NA; V: TRBV30; D: NA; length: 12; CDR3: CAWSVGPYGYTF; DNA: TGTGCCTGGAGTGTTGGGCCTTATGGCTACACCTTC
J: TRBJ1-1; size: NA; V: TRBV7-2; D: TRBD1; length: 18; CDR3: CASSFGTVVKTSNTEAFF; DNA: TGTGCCAGCAGCTTCGGGACAGTAGTCAAAACTTCGAACACTGAAGCTTTCTTT
J: TRBJ1-2; size: NA; V: TRBV7-9; D: NA; length: 16; CDR3: CASSLGILGQGYGYTF; DNA: TGTGCCAGCAGCTTAGGAATACTTGGCCAGGGGTATGGCTACACCTTC
J: TRBJ2-3; size: NA; V: TRBV7-3; D: NA; length: 15; CDR3: CASSSPGTSTDTQYF; DNA: TGTGCCAGCAGCTCCCCCGGGACTAGCACAGATACGCAGTATTTT
J: TRBJ2-1; size: NA; V: TRBV4-1; D: TRBD2; length: 16; CDR3: CASSRMLAGVYNEQFF; DNA: TGCGCCAGCAGCCGCATGCTAGCGGGAGTCTACAATGAGCAGTTCTTC
J: TRBJ1-4; size: NA; V: TRBV30; D: TRBD1; length: 12; CDR3: CAWSEQGGKLFF; DNA: TGTGCCTGGAGTGAGCAGGGGGGAAAACTGTTTTTT
J: TRBJ2-2; size: NA; V: TRBV25-1; D: NA; length: 15; CDR3: CASSDRTFGTGELFF; DNA: TGTGCCAGCAGTGACAGGACTTTCGGCACCGGGGAGCTGTTTTTT
J: TRBJ2-3; size: once; V: TRBV6-1; D: TRBD1; length: 14; CDR3: CASSEGQGADTQYF; DNA: TGTGCCAGCAGTGAAGGACAGGGGGCAGATACGCAGTATTTT
J: TRBJ2-7; size: once; V: TRBV29-1; D: TRBD1; length: 14; CDR3: CSVDDRDSSYEQYF; DNA: TGCAGCGTTGATGACCGGGACAGCTCCTACGAGCAGTACTTC
J: TRBJ1-2; size: NA; V: TRBV4-1; D: TRBD1; length: 15; CDR3: CASSREGQTNYGYTF; DNA: TGCGCCAGCAGCCGAGAGGGACAGACTAACTATGGCTACACCTTC